This TCR beta chain was sequenced during a study of cytomegalovirus exposure and HLA in healthy donors. Study-level background: One earlier analysis, a look at about 179 million T cells, found some 110 million unique TCR beta sequences. Study findings and constraints: Serostatus for CMV was the only available immune exposure information. Upon later analysis, HLA-associated TCR beta chains proved more clonally expanded than other, equally common chains. The authors enumerated over 150 TCR beta chains as linked to cytomegalovirus.

Looked up from germline, CDR1 is MDHEN and CDR2 is SYDVKM. The CDR3 has 14 amino acids. V shed 3 bases and J 6 bases; nucleotides not matched to a gene: 4. Note on this clone: The target antigen is unknown.

PCR involved 60 Vbeta and 13 Jbeta primers. Produced via immunoSEQ multiplex PCR; TCRdb's table is partial and in-frame only. The sample yields some 130,000 clones, approximately 75% seen once. Input material: PBMCs. The TCR comes from a man in his fifties in good health and CMV-seropositive. The chain carries TRBV28 and TRBJ1-4; TRBD1 matches at 7 bases. The CDR3 bases are TGTGCCAGCAGTTTGCAAGGGGGCGATGAAAAACTGTTTTTT. It translates to CASSLQGGDEKLFF. Full variable domain (remainder filled in from reference TRBV28 and TRBJ1-4): DVKVTQSSRYLVKRTGEKVFLECVQDMDHENMFWYRQDPGLGLRLIYFSYDVKMKEKGDIPEGYSVSREKKERFSLILESASTNQTSMYLCASSLQGGDEKLFFGSGTQLSVL.